This is a list of T cell receptor beta chains from one sample in a study of T cells after yellow fever vaccination. TCRdb recomputed calls from the 5' RACE reads with MiXCR, one row per CDR3 protein. The data hold about 160,000 distinct CDR3 sequences, with around 7.3% observed a single time. Source: CD4+ T cells sorted from PBMCs, taken roughly 5 days after the first yellow fever vaccination. Every receptor here comes from a man in his late teens or twenties who received the YFV17D yellow fever vaccine. Both conserved end residues are part of each CDR3.

v_call,j_call,cdr3_aa
TRBV5-1,TRBJ2-1,CASSLGTGRYNEQFF
TRBV28,TRBJ2-3,CASSFWRVRGTQYF
TRBV7-9,TRBJ2-7,CASSSLQGRGQYF
TRBV6-2/TRBV6-3,TRBJ2-1,CASMGQTVNEQFF
TRBV9,TRBJ1-6,CASSVDGHYSPLHF
TRBV5-1,TRBJ2-5,CASSLSGVQETQYF
TRBV20-1,TRBJ1-2,CSARTGNYGYTF
TRBV7-2,TRBJ1-3,CASRDPSGNTIYF
TRBV7-8,TRBJ1-5,CASSLNTDPRNQPQHF
TRBV20-1,TRBJ1-3,CSAKAFSGNTIYF
TRBV5-4,TRBJ2-3,CASSSWTADTQYF
TRBV7-9,TRBJ1-1,CASSLWGGQTTEAFF
TRBV19,TRBJ2-3,CSSSLQGAADTQYF
TRBV28,TRBJ1-1,CASSPSPGTGIEAFF
TRBV20-1,TRBJ1-5,CSARGGGAGQPQHF
TRBV18,TRBJ1-6,CASSPTTGLYNSPLHF
TRBV6-2/TRBV6-3,TRBJ1-1,CASSTGRIPNTEAFF
TRBV7-2,TRBJ2-7,CASSLTVYEQYF
TRBV5-1,TRBJ2-1,CASSLDGFEQFF
TRBV6-2/TRBV6-3,TRBJ1-6,CASSYRRPGNNSPLHF
TRBV20-1,TRBJ1-2,CSALSDNYGYTF
TRBV7-2,TRBJ2-3,CASSTWDRSTDTQYF
TRBV6-6,TRBJ2-5,CASSPGTLGTQYF
TRBV10-2,TRBJ2-5,CASRAQMETQYF
TRBV21-1,TRBJ2-5,CASSKPLFRDRTPKRAQETQYF
TRBV20-1,TRBJ2-4,CSAGPPSGGADIQYF
TRBV20-1,TRBJ2-1,CSAGGLAANEQFF
TRBV19,TRBJ2-2,CAWSGGTNTGELFF
TRBV4-1,TRBJ1-5,CASSQDNRYSNQPQHF
TRBV11-2,TRBJ2-5,CASSLGKGGCVETQYF
TRBV6-5,TRBJ1-6,CASSYADRGISPLHF
TRBV4-2,TRBJ2-2,CASSQAGVLTGELFF
TRBV29-1,TRBJ1-1,CSVEVAKMNTEAFF
TRBV7-9,TRBJ2-1,CASSPGGDRGYNEQFF
TRBV18,TRBJ1-1,CASSLLHNTEAFF
TRBV6-2/TRBV6-3,TRBJ2-3,CASIPGLHRSTDTQYF
TRBV12-3/TRBV12-4,TRBJ1-5,CASSFDGGEDQPQHF
TRBV5-1,TRBJ1-2,CASATGAGGDYGYTF
TRBV4-3,TRBJ1-4,CASSLDRAGGLFF
TRBV24-1,TRBJ2-1,CATSTRQGDLGEQFF
TRBV5-1,TRBJ2-2,CASSLVPDTGELFF
TRBV10-3,TRBJ2-3,CAISGSSGGYTDTQYF
TRBV4-2,TRBJ1-5,CASSWMGNQPQHF
TRBV5-1,TRBJ1-1,CASSLAGGMNTEAFF
TRBV10-3,TRBJ2-3,CAISESKPSTDTQYF